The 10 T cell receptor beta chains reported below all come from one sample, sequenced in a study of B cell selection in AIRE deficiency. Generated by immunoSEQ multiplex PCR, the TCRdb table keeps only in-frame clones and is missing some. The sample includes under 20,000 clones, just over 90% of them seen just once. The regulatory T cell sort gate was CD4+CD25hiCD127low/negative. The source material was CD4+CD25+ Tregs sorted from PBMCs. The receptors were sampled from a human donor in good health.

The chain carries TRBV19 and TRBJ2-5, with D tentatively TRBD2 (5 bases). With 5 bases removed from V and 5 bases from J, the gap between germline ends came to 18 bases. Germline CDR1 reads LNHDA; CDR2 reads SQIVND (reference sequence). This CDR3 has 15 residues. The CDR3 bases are TGTGCCAGTAGTCATACTAGAATGACTGCCGAGACCCAGTACTTC. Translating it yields CASSHTRMTAETQYF.

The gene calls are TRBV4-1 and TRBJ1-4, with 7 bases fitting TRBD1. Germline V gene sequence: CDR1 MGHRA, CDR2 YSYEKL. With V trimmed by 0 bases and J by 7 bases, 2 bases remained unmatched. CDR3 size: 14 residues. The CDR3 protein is CASSQEPGGEKLFF. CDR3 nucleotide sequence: TGCGCCAGCAGCCAAGAACCAGGGGGTGAAAAACTGTTTTTT.

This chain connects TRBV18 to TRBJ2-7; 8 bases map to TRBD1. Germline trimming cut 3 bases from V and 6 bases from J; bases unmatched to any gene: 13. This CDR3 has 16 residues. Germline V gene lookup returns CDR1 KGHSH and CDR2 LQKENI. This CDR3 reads CASSPPGQGRLGEQYF. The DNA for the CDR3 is TGTGCCAGCTCACCGCCTGGACAGGGCCGACTGGGCGAGCAGTACTTC. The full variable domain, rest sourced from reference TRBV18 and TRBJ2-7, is NAGVMQNPRHLVRRRGQEARLRCSPMKGHSHVYWYRQLPEEGLKFMVYLQKENIIDESGMPKERFSAEFPKEGPSILRIQQVVRGDSAAYFCASSPPGQGRLGEQYFGPGTRLTVT.

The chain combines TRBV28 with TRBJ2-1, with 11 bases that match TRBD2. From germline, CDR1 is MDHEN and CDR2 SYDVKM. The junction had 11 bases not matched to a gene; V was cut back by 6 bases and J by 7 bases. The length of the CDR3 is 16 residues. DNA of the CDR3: TGTGCCAGCAGCATACAAGCCGGGACTAGCGGAAATGAGCAGTTCTTC. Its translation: CASSIQAGTSGNEQFF.

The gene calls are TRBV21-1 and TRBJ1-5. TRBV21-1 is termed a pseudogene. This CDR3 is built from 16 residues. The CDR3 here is CASSEWLHWHHQPQHF. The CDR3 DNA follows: TGTGCCAGCAGCGAATGGCTACATTGGCATCATCAGCCCCAGCATTTT.

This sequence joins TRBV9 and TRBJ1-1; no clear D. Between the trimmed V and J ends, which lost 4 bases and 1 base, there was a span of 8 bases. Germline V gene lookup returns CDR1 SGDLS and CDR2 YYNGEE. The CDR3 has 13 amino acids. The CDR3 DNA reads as TGTGCCAGCAGCTCCGGGCCGAACACTGAAGCTTTCTTT. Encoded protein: CASSSGPNTEAFF.

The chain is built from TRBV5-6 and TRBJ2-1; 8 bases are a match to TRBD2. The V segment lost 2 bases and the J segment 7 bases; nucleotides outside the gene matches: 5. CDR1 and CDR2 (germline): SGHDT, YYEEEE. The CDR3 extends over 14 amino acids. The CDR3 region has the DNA TGTGCCAGCAGCTTTACGGGAGGGGGGAATGAGCAGTTCTTC. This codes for CASSFTGGGNEQFF.

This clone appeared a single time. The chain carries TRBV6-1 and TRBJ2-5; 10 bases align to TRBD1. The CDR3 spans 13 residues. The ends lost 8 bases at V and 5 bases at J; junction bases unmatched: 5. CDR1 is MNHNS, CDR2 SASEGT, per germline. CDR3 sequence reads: CASCRTGGETQYF. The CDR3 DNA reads TGTGCCAGCTGTAGGACAGGGGGGGAGACCCAGTACTTC.

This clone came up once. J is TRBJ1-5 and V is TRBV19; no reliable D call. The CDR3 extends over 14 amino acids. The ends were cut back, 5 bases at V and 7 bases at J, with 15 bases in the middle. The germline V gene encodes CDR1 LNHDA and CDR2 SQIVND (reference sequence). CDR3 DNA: TGTGCCAGTAGTTCTCTCCGGCCAAGCCAGCCCCAGCATTTT. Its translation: CASSSLRPSQPQHF.

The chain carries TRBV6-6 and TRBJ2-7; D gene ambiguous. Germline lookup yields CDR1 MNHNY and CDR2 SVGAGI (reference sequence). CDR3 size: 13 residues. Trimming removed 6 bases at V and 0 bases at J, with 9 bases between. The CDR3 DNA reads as TGTGCCAGCAGCCGCCCTAGCTCCTACGAGCAGTACTTC. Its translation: CASSRPSSYEQYF.